A selection of T cell receptor beta chains follows, all from one sample in a study of T cell repertoires in cytomegalovirus infection. Their recognized antigens are unknown. Each CDR3 protein gets one entry after TCRdb re-called the reads with MiXCR. Of hundreds of thousands of distinct CDR3 sequences in the sample, around 30% were seen once. Specimen: cultured CD8+ T cells from PBMCs, collected from culture after CMV antigen stimulation. These receptors all stem from a human donor in good health (CMV status not recorded). Some clones in this sample may be carry-over from other donors' samples. Both conserved end residues are part of each CDR3. Each record gives: V gene, J gene, clone size, D gene, CDR3 DNA, CDR3 protein. A D gene is named only where the DNA matches it firmly. Clone size is stated in some rows and not others, as once, few, many or a class when expanded.

V: TRBV27; J: TRBJ1-5; size: few; D: TRBD1; DNA: TGTGCCAGCACAGACAGGGGATCGGGCAATCAGCCCCAGCATTTT; CDR3: CASTDRGSGNQPQHF
V: TRBV12-3/TRBV12-4; J: TRBJ2-7; size: few; D: NA; DNA: TGTGCCAGCAGTTACTTTGGGGGAACCTACGAGCAGTACTTC; CDR3: CASSYFGGTYEQYF
V: TRBV7-6; J: TRBJ2-1; size: few; D: TRBD2; DNA: TGTGCCAGCAGCCCAGGACTAGCGGGGATCTCCTACAATGAGCAGTTCTTC; CDR3: CASSPGLAGISYNEQFF
V: TRBV20-1; J: TRBJ1-5; size: NA; D: NA; DNA: TGCAGTGCTAGTCGGCAGGGAACCCCATGGCAGCCCCAGCATTTT; CDR3: CSASRQGTPWQPQHF
V: TRBV10-3; J: TRBJ1-2; size: few; D: NA; DNA: TGTGCCATCAGTGAGGAAAATGGCTACACCTTC; CDR3: CAISEENGYTF
V: TRBV7-2; J: TRBJ1-5; size: many; D: TRBD1; DNA: TGTGCCAGCAGCTTAGAGTCAGGGGGTTGGGTCTTTAGTCAGCCCCAGCATTTT; CDR3: CASSLESGGWVFSQPQHF
V: TRBV29-1; J: TRBJ1-2; size: NA; D: NA; DNA: TGCAGCGCCGGCCAGGGAGTCTTCGGCTACACCTTC; CDR3: CSAGQGVFGYTF
V: TRBV19; J: TRBJ1-6; size: NA; D: NA; DNA: TGTGCCAGTAGTATAGCAGACGTCTCGCGGGGGCTCCACTTT; CDR3: CASSIADVSRGLHF
V: TRBV3-1; J: TRBJ2-7; size: few; D: NA; DNA: TGTGCCAGCAGCCTCGGGGGACCAGGGGAGCAGTACTTC; CDR3: CASSLGGPGEQYF
V: TRBV4-1; J: TRBJ1-2; size: NA; D: NA; DNA: TGCGCCTCTCGGCAATCGAATGGCTACACCTTC; CDR3: CASRQSNGYTF
V: TRBV6-6; J: TRBJ2-2; size: NA; D: NA; DNA: TGTGCCAGCAGTTACTCTCTTTTGCTCCCTGGGGGGGAGCTGTTTTTT; CDR3: CASSYSLLLPGGELFF
V: TRBV18; J: TRBJ1-1; size: NA; D: NA; DNA: TGTGCCAGCTCACTAGTCCCTAGGGGCTTGAACACTGAAGCTTTCTTT; CDR3: CASSLVPRGLNTEAFF
V: TRBV6-6; J: TRBJ2-3; size: NA; D: NA; DNA: TGTGCCAGCAGCGACATTCCGGGCCTGGGGACCCCAGATACGCAGTATTTT; CDR3: CASSDIPGLGTPDTQYF
V: TRBV4-3; J: TRBJ1-2; size: NA; D: TRBD1; DNA: TGCGCCAGCAGCCAAGATCCCCCCGGACAGGGGAACTATGGCTACACCTTC; CDR3: CASSQDPPGQGNYGYTF
V: TRBV19; J: TRBJ1-6; size: once; D: TRBD1; DNA: TGTGCCAGTAGTGACCGGACAGGAACTACACTATTATCACCCCTCCACTTT; CDR3: CASSDRTGTTLLSPLHF
V: TRBV12-3/TRBV12-4; J: TRBJ1-2; size: few; D: NA; DNA: TGTGCCAGCACCTCCGGTAGGGCGGGAGGCTACACCTTC; CDR3: CASTSGRAGGYTF
V: TRBV7-2; J: TRBJ2-3; size: many; D: TRBD2; DNA: TGTGCCAGCAGCTTAGCGTTTAATGGGCCTAGCGGGGGGTCCAGCACAGATACGCAGTATTTT; CDR3: CASSLAFNGPSGGSSTDTQYF
V: TRBV2; J: TRBJ2-1; size: NA; D: TRBD1; DNA: TGTGCCAGCAGTGAAGGGACAGGGGCCTCCTACAATGAGCAGTTCTTC; CDR3: CASSEGTGASYNEQFF
V: TRBV11-1; J: TRBJ2-1; size: NA; D: TRBD1; DNA: TGTGCCAGCAACCGTAACTCTCCTGACAGGGGTTTCTACAATGAGCAGTTCTTC; CDR3: CASNRNSPDRGFYNEQFF
V: TRBV6-2/TRBV6-3; J: TRBJ1-4; size: few; D: TRBD1; DNA: TGTGCCAGCAGTTGGACAGGGGCCGTCAAACTGTTTTTT; CDR3: CASSWTGAVKLFF
V: TRBV7-9; J: TRBJ2-1; size: NA; D: NA; DNA: TGTGCCAGCAGCCTAGTCAAGGGCTTGAAGTTCTTC; CDR3: CASSLVKGLKFF
V: TRBV6-5; J: TRBJ2-7; size: NA; D: TRBD1; DNA: TGTGCCAGCAGTTACGAAGGGGGCGCATCCTACGAGCAGTACTTC; CDR3: CASSYEGGASYEQYF
V: TRBV27; J: TRBJ2-3; size: NA; D: NA; DNA: TGTGCCAGCAGTTTATCAGAGGGGGGTGGCACAGATACGCAGTATTTT; CDR3: CASSLSEGGGTDTQYF
V: TRBV7-9; J: TRBJ1-1; size: NA; D: TRBD1; DNA: TGTGCCAGCAGCCGGGACAGGCAAGAAGCTTTCTTT; CDR3: CASSRDRQEAFF
V: TRBV9; J: TRBJ2-1; size: few; D: TRBD2; DNA: TGTGCCAGCAGTGCCCCTAGCGGCCCCCGGGGCGAGCAGTTCTTC; CDR3: CASSAPSGPRGEQFF
V: TRBV27; J: TRBJ1-1; size: many; D: TRBD1; DNA: TGTGCCAGCAGCCGCGGACAGGCCCCGAACACTGAAGCTTTCTTT; CDR3: CASSRGQAPNTEAFF
V: TRBV29-1; J: TRBJ2-4; size: NA; D: NA; DNA: TGCAGCACTGAAGGAGGGGGACCCCAAAACATTCAGTACTTC; CDR3: CSTEGGGPQNIQYF
V: TRBV6-2/TRBV6-3; J: TRBJ2-1; size: many; D: NA; DNA: TGTGCCAGCAGTTACGCGGTAGCCAGTGCTGAGCAGTTCTTC; CDR3: CASSYAVASAEQFF
V: TRBV4-1; J: TRBJ2-5; size: many; D: TRBD2; DNA: TGCGCCAGCAGCCAAGAAATTAGCGGGGGGCTCAACCAAGAGACCCAGTACTTC; CDR3: CASSQEISGGLNQETQYF
V: TRBV7-9; J: TRBJ1-1; size: many; D: TRBD1; DNA: TGTGCCAGCAGCTCCCGGGACAGGGAAGTTGAAGCTTTCTTT; CDR3: CASSSRDREVEAFF
V: TRBV7-6; J: TRBJ2-7; size: many; D: NA; DNA: TGTGCCAGCAGCTTAGGTAGTAACGAGCAGTACTTC; CDR3: CASSLGSNEQYF
V: TRBV6-2/TRBV6-3; J: TRBJ1-2; size: NA; D: NA; DNA: TGTGCCAGCAGTGGGGAGCTGAATAACTATGGCTACACCTTC; CDR3: CASSGELNNYGYTF
V: TRBV20-1; J: TRBJ2-5; size: NA; D: TRBD2; DNA: TGCAGTGCTAGAGATCGGGCAGCGGGGGAAGAGACCCAGTACTTC; CDR3: CSARDRAAGEETQYF
V: TRBV28; J: TRBJ2-2; size: NA; D: NA; DNA: TGTGCCAGCAGTTTATGGCGGACCACCGGGGAGCTGTTTTTT; CDR3: CASSLWRTTGELFF
V: TRBV28; J: TRBJ2-5; size: NA; D: NA; DNA: TGTGCCAGCATGGCAGGGCCTAGCGAGACCCAGTACTTC; CDR3: CASMAGPSETQYF
V: TRBV6-1; J: TRBJ1-1; size: few; D: TRBD1; DNA: TGTGCCAGCAAATTAGGGGGCGCGACTGAAGCTTTCTTT; CDR3: CASKLGGATEAFF
V: TRBV20-1; J: TRBJ1-1; size: few; D: TRBD1; DNA: TGCAGTGCGGCCGGGACAGGGGGAAACACTGAAGCTTTCTTT; CDR3: CSAAGTGGNTEAFF
V: TRBV12-3/TRBV12-4; J: TRBJ1-4; size: many; D: NA; DNA: TGTGCCAGCAGAAGGGACTCAGGTCGTGAAAAACTGTTTTTT; CDR3: CASRRDSGREKLFF
V: TRBV20-1; J: TRBJ2-1; size: few; D: TRBD1; DNA: TGCAGTGCTAGGCCGGACAGGGGGCGAAATGAGCAGTTCTTC; CDR3: CSARPDRGRNEQFF
V: TRBV24-1; J: TRBJ2-7; size: few; D: NA; DNA: TGTGCCAATCGACAGGTAAACTCCTACGAGCAGTACTTC; CDR3: CANRQVNSYEQYF
V: TRBV11-2; J: TRBJ1-1; size: few; D: NA; DNA: TGTGCCAGCAGCTTTTACATCAGGATGAACACTGAAGCTTTCTTT; CDR3: CASSFYIRMNTEAFF
V: TRBV6-5; J: TRBJ2-2; size: NA; D: NA; DNA: TGTGCCAGCAGTTCTTACTCAGGTTTACCCGGGGAGCTGTTTTTT; CDR3: CASSSYSGLPGELFF
V: TRBV19; J: TRBJ1-1; size: few; D: NA; DNA: TGTGCCACCCTAGGAAGGGGACCCCCAAGCGAGAACACTGAAGCTTTCTTT; CDR3: CATLGRGPPSENTEAFF
V: TRBV7-2; J: TRBJ1-6; size: many; D: NA; DNA: TGTGCCAGCAGCGCAAAAGGGGGTAGGGCTTACAATTCACCCCTCCACTTT; CDR3: CASSAKGGRAYNSPLHF
V: TRBV9; J: TRBJ2-5; size: NA; D: TRBD1; DNA: TGTGCCAGCAGCTCTACAGGGGGCGCAGAGACCCAGTACTTC; CDR3: CASSSTGGAETQYF
V: TRBV4-1; J: TRBJ1-2; size: NA; D: NA; DNA: TGCGCCAGCAGCCAAGAGAACTTCCCGTACCATGGCTACACCTTC; CDR3: CASSQENFPYHGYTF
V: TRBV7-3; J: TRBJ2-7; size: NA; D: NA; DNA: TGTGCCAGCAGCTTATACGACAGAGGGCACTACGAGCAGTACTTC; CDR3: CASSLYDRGHYEQYF